This T cell receptor beta chain was identified in a study of blood T cell repertoires in COVID-19. Across the study: T cells, B-cell-depleted T cells, or PBMCs supplied cDNA or gDNA.

Only one count was recorded for this clone. Trimming shortened V by 0 bases and J by 2 bases, and 10 bases separated the two germline ends. This CDR3 is 15 amino acids long. From germline, CDR1 is SGHNT and CDR2 YYREEE (reference sequence). Original processing methods: Scientists estimated how many nucleated cells there were by amplifying reference gene primers. Repertoires were generated with immunoSEQ multiplex PCR, while TCRdb's copy carries only in-frame clones and drops some. The D gene and trimming were derived from the DNA, and the V and J assignments and clone size from that table. The sample includes 140,000 to 150,000 clones, more than 60% of them seen just once.

This chain connects TRBV5-4 to TRBJ2-3; D gene ambiguous. The sample was peripheral blood. The sequence came from a woman in her sixties or seventies with acute or convalescent COVID-19. The CDR3 reads CASSLEAGTTDTQYF. The DNA for the CDR3 is TGTGCCAGCAGCTTGGAGGCAGGCACCACAGATACGCAGTATTTT.